The clone carrying this TCR beta chain was seen at least ten times. No antigen is known for it. This sample was taken from a study of early T cells in non-severe SARS-CoV-2 infection. Study overall: The study sequenced bulk RNA from unsorted whole blood, with chains unpaired. Overall study findings and caveats: Matching with VDJdb favored anti-spike CD8 responses (missing private and CD4 specificities).

Unique molecular identifiers were attached to individual cDNA molecules. TCRdb reprocessed the 5' RACE reads with MiXCR, giving one entry per CDR3 protein. This table holds about 120,000 distinct CDR3 sequences, over 10% found once. Germline CDR1 SGHNT, CDR2 YYREEE (reference sequence). V shed 4 bases and J 4 bases; nucleotides not matched to a gene: 7. This CDR3 comprises 14 residues. This chain joins TRBV5-4 and TRBJ2-7, with 8 positions matching TRBD2. Sequences were derived from whole blood, sampled at baseline. The receptor's source is an adult who was a healthcare worker with PCR-confirmed SARS-CoV-2 infection or an uninfected control (not recorded which). CDR3 DNA: TGTGCCAGCAGCCCCGGGACTAGTGGTTACGAGCAGTACTTC. Encoded protein: CASSPGTSGYEQYF.